This TCR beta chain was documented in a study of cytomegalovirus exposure and HLA in healthy donors. On the study more broadly: Approximately 80 million unique TCRs, all from HLA-typed donors, were included in an early release of the data. The study's findings and limits: In a later analysis, a genetic analysis reported fewer productive-TCR N-insertions in an Asian-associated ancestry cluster than the cohort average.

This clone was counted only a few times. Its antigen is not known. Other DNA sequences in this specimen translate into the identical CDR3. PCR was performed using 60 Vbeta and 13 Jbeta primers. Original processing notes: An analysis performed later counted 73 million or so unique TCR beta chains (roughly 10 million of them shared). Using immunoSEQ multiplex PCR, the repertoire was profiled, and TCRdb retains in-frame clones only, with some absent. V and J calls and clone size are copied from that table; D and trimming were computed from the DNA. The sample holds some 150,000 clones, around 9.7% seen once. Regarding donors, all were healthy bone marrow donors. Sequenced sample: PBMCs. This TCR was recovered from a man aged 50 to 59 in good health and CMV-seronegative.

The chain's CDR3 is CASSPRGGKGDTEAFF. The CDR3 DNA follows: TGTGCCAGCAGCCCCCGGGGGGGAAAAGGGGACACTGAAGCTTTCTTT. This sequence joins TRBV4-2 and TRBJ1-1; D is perhaps TRBD1 (5 bases). This CDR3 contains 16 residues. V dropped 4 bases and J dropped 3 bases, with 18 bases sitting between them. Germline-derived CDR1 and CDR2 are LGHNA and YNFKEQ.